The 22 T cell receptor beta chains reported below all come from one sample, sequenced in a study of blood T cell repertoires in COVID-19. Produced via immunoSEQ multiplex PCR; TCRdb's table is partial and in-frame only. The data contain some 320,000 clones, 70% to 90% of them singletons. Input material: PBMCs or T cells enriched from blood (not recorded which). The receptors come from a woman aged 25-40 years who had recovered from COVID-19.

This clone was seen just once. This sequence joins TRBV5-1 and TRBJ1-1, with D possibly TRBD1 on 5 matching bases. The CDR3 extends over 14 amino acids. The germline V gene encodes CDR1 SGHRS and CDR2 YFSETQ. Trimming stripped 3 bases from V and 3 bases from J, with 12 bases between. CDR3 bases: TGCGCCAGCAGCTCGGCTCAGGGTGACACTGAAGCTTTCTTT. Protein: CASSSAQGDTEAFF.

V usage is TRBV29-1 and J usage is TRBJ1-1; D unclear. V lost 5 bases and J 10 bases, leaving 14 bases between the germline ends. The CDR3 runs 11 residues. The V gene's germline CDR1 is SQVTM and CDR2 ANQGSEA. The CDR3 loop reads CSVSRRAGAFF. For the CDR3, the DNA is TGCAGCGTTTCCCGGCGGGCAGGAGCTTTCTTT.

This rearrangement joins TRBV5-4 to TRBJ2-3; D is unclear. V was shortened by 2 bases and J by 1 base, with 5 bases between the two germline ends. The CDR3 extends over 13 amino acids. CDR1 SGHNT and CDR2 YYREEE come from the germline V gene (reference sequence). Here the CDR3 DNA reads TGTGCCAGCAGCTTCATAGGCACAGATACGCAGTATTTT. This encodes CASSFIGTDTQYF.

The chain couples TRBV3-1 (or the pseudogene TRBV3-2) to TRBJ1-2; the D is unclear. CDR3 size: 12 residues. V was pared by 0 bases and J by 7 bases, with 6 bases between. CDR1 is LGHDT, CDR2 YNNKEL, per germline (reference sequence). The CDR3 protein is CASSQDNSGYTF. CDR3 nucleotide sequence: TGTGCCAGCAGCCAAGATAATAGTGGCTACACCTTC.

CDR3 nucleotide sequence: TGTGCCAGCAGCCGGGGACTAGCGGGGGCCCTCGGGTATTTT. The encoded protein is CASSRGLAGALGYF. The V gene is TRBV3-1 (or the pseudogene TRBV3-2), the J gene TRBJ2-3; 14 bases fit TRBD2. CDR3 length: 14 residues. V lost 4 bases to trimming and J lost 14 bases; unmatched junction nucleotides: 8. Per the germline V gene, CDR1 is LGHDT and CDR2 is YNNKEL (reference sequence).

The gene calls are TRBV7-9 and TRBJ2-3, with TRBD2 matching 8 bases. The V and J ends lost 4 bases and 4 bases, in that order; junction bases with no gene match: 1. Germline-derived CDR1 and CDR2 are SEHNR and FQNEAQ (reference sequence). This CDR3 spans 13 amino acids. The CDR3 bases are TGTGCCAGCAGCTCCGGGGGGGCAGATACGCAGTATTTT. Encoded protein: CASSSGGADTQYF. The full variable domain, with the rest looked up from reference TRBV7-9 and TRBJ2-3, is DTGVSQNPRHKITKRGQNVTFRCDPISEHNRLYWYRQTLGQGPEFLTYFQNEAQLEKSRLLSDRFSAERPKGSFSTLEIQRTEQGDSAMYLCASSSGGADTQYFGPGTRLTVL.

The chain is built from TRBV5-4 and TRBJ1-2, with TRBD1 as a possible D gene (6 bases). Trimming removed 3 bases from V and 8 bases from J, with 20 bases in between. Per germline, CDR1 SGHNT and CDR2 YYREEE (reference sequence). This CDR3 comprises 15 residues. The CDR3 DNA reads TGTGCCAGCAGCTCGGGTTTCGGGGGGGCGGAGGGCTACACCTTC. This translates into CASSSGFGGAEGYTF.

The V gene is TRBV7-2, the J gene TRBJ1-2, with 10 nucleotides matching TRBD1. The trim removed 2 bases at V and 4 bases at J, leaving 1 base unmatched. CDR1 is SGHTA, CDR2 FQGNSA, per germline. The CDR3 is made up of 14 amino acids. CDR3 nucleotides: TGTGCCAGCAGCTTAAGACAGGGGGCCTATGGCTACACCTTC. It translates to CASSLRQGAYGYTF.

A single count supports this clone. This chain links TRBV27 with TRBJ2-5; 9 bases are a match to TRBD2. J lost 5 bases, V lost 6 bases, and 10 bases had no gene match. This CDR3 contains 15 residues. Germline CDR1 MNHEY, CDR2 SMNVEV (reference sequence). CDR3 residues: CASSPIAGVVETQYF. As DNA, the CDR3 is TGTGCCAGCAGCCCAATAGCGGGGGTAGTGGAGACCCAGTACTTC.

The J gene is TRBJ2-2, the V gene TRBV4-3, with D unresolved. Germline CDR1 is LGHNA and CDR2 is YSLEER. The CDR3 consists of 18 residues. The germline V and J ends were trimmed by 0 bases and 1 base, with 15 bases remaining between them. Here the CDR3 DNA reads TGCGCCAGCAGCCAAGAGAGGTTTCAGCCCCTGAACACCGGGGAGCTGTTTTTT. This codes for CASSQERFQPLNTGELFF.

This chain uses TRBV5-1 with TRBJ1-2, with unresolved D. The V end was cut by 0 bases, the J end by 5 bases, with 17 bases between. This CDR3 has 16 amino acids. In germline, CDR1 is SGHRS, CDR2 YFSETQ. The CDR3 DNA follows: TGCGCCAGCAGCTTGGATGGGAGTAGGCTTCATTATGGCTACACCTTC. This sequence encodes CASSLDGSRLHYGYTF.

This chain connects TRBV7-2 to TRBJ2-3; 9 nucleotides agree with TRBD2. The CDR3 contains 14 residues. Trimming took 7 bases from V and 4 from J; bases not matched to a gene: 6. Germline-derived CDR1 and CDR2 are SGHTA and FQGNSA. This chain's CDR3 is CASTRGGGADTQYF. In DNA, the CDR3 is TGTGCCAGCACCCGCGGCGGGGGGGCAGATACGCAGTATTTT.

The V gene is TRBV9, the J gene TRBJ1-5; TRBD1 agrees at 7 bases. V dropped 0 bases and J dropped 4; count of bases not matched to a gene: 4. From germline, CDR1 is SGDLS and CDR2 YYNGEE. The CDR3 has 15 residues. The chain's CDR3 is CASSVEGTANQPQHF. The DNA for the CDR3 is TGTGCCAGCAGCGTAGAGGGGACAGCTAATCAGCCCCAGCATTTT.

The chain has TRBV12-3 or TRBV12-4 and TRBJ1-2, with unresolved D. Deletions cut 3 bases from V and 3 bases from J, with 8 bases between. The CDR3 loop spans 13 amino acids. CDR3 sequence: CASSFGQHYGYTF. Written as DNA, the CDR3 is TGTGCCAGCAGTTTTGGGCAACACTATGGCTACACCTTC.

This clone was seen a single time. CDR3 region: CASSTQTENSGNTIYF. The CDR3 DNA sequence: TGTGCCAGCAGCACGCAGACAGAGAACTCTGGAAACACCATATATTTT. This chain uses TRBV28 with TRBJ1-3, with D possibly TRBD1 on 5 matching bases. The CDR3 consists of 16 residues. V gave up 6 bases and J gave up 0 bases, with 15 bases separating them. Per germline, CDR1 MDHEN and CDR2 SYDVKM.

The chain is built from TRBV25-1 and TRBJ2-1; 8 nucleotides match TRBD1. This CDR3 is built from 12 residues. J was trimmed by 7 bases and V by 8 bases; bases with no gene match: 4. The germline gives CDR1 MGHDK, CDR2 SYGVNS. The CDR3 region is CASEDRGNEQFF. The CDR3 nucleotides are TGTGCCAGCGAAGACAGGGGAAATGAGCAGTTCTTC.

The table lists this clone with a count of one. The chain uses TRBV7-6 and TRBJ2-5, with TRBD2 matching over 11 bases. CDR3 length equals 17 residues. V was pared by 5 bases and J by 0 bases, with 8 bases of the junction left unmatched. In germline, CDR1 is SGHVS, CDR2 FNYEAQ. The CDR3 spells CASSVLAGGNNQETQYF. CDR3 DNA sequence: TGTGCCAGCAGCGTCCTAGCGGGGGGAAATAACCAAGAGACCCAGTACTTC.

Only one count was recorded for this clone. The chain carries TRBV19 and TRBJ1-6, with 7 bases fitting TRBD1. Germline loops: CDR1 LNHDA, CDR2 SQIVND (reference sequence). The V and J ends lost 5 bases and 7 bases, in that order; junction bases with no gene match: 5. The CDR3 totals 14 residues. In DNA form, the CDR3 reads TGTGCCAGTAGTGAAGACAGGGTCAATTCACCCCTCCACTTT. Amino acids: CASSEDRVNSPLHF.

This clone appeared a few times. The chain combines TRBV6-6 with TRBJ2-7, with D uncertain. The length of the CDR3 is 13 residues. Germline V CDR1 and CDR2: MNHNY, SVGAGI (reference sequence). The V gene lost 0 bases and the J gene lost 2 bases, with 5 bases spanning the gap. In nucleotides, the CDR3 is TGTGCCAGCAGTTACTCCCCTGCCTACGAGCAGTACTTC. Residues: CASSYSPAYEQYF.

A note on this clone: At the DNA level, this CDR3 is encoded by other sequences in the same sample as well. The chain has TRBV12-3 or TRBV12-4 and TRBJ2-7; 7 bases match TRBD1. With V trimmed by 6 bases and J by 3 bases, 5 bases remained unmatched. This CDR3 is 13 amino acids long. The chain's CDR3 is CASSLRTGYEQYF. As DNA, the CDR3 is TGTGCCAGCAGCCTACGGACAGGCTACGAGCAGTACTTC.

V is TRBV6-5 and J is TRBJ2-7, with D possibly being TRBD1 (6 bases). The V end lost 6 bases, the J end lost 3 bases, and 15 bases lay between the germline ends. The CDR3 extends over 14 amino acids. Looked up from germline, CDR1 is MNHEY and CDR2 is SVGAGI. In DNA, the CDR3 is TGTGCCAGCAGGGTCGATCAGGGGCGCTACGAGCAGTACTTC. It specifies CASRVDQGRYEQYF.

This sequence joins TRBV11-2 and TRBJ1-2; 11 nucleotides match TRBD1. V shed 4 bases, J shed 4 bases, and the junction held 5 bases outside the gene matches. The CDR3 has 15 residues. Looked up from germline, CDR1 is SGHAT and CDR2 is FQNNGV. CDR3 in DNA: TGTGCCAGCAGCTACCTAGGGACAGGGGGCTATGGCTACACCTTC. Protein product: CASSYLGTGGYGYTF.